The 4 T cell receptor beta chains below come from one sample, sequenced in a study of blood T cells in healthy people across ages. A second about 7 to 11 cycle PCR used barcoded and J-beta primers. TCRdb itself ran the 5' RACE reads through MiXCR, one entry per CDR3 protein. The profile shows about 930,000 distinct CDR3 sequences, about 27% of them singletons. The sample was also reused in another study, on T cells of mothers and their children.

The sequencing sample was made of blood. These receptors all stem from a woman in her 40s in good health.

To note about this clonotype: This may stem from a read error, because a much larger clone lies one nucleotide away. The chain has TRBV7-8 and TRBJ1-2; D remains ambiguous. V was shortened by 0 bases and J by 3 bases, with 2 bases between the two germline ends. There are 12 residues in the CDR3. Germline V gives CDR1 SGHVS, CDR2 FQNEAQ. DNA of the CDR3: TGTGCCAGCAGCTTAGCCCACTATGGCTACACCTTC. Translated: CASSLAHYGYTF.

V is TRBV12-3 or TRBV12-4 and J is TRBJ2-7; maybe TRBD1 (6 bases). Trimming pared 4 bases from V and 3 bases from J, leaving 13 bases between. The CDR3 is made up of 14 amino acids. CDR3: CASSSGAGDYEQYF. The CDR3, as DNA: TGTGCCAGCAGTTCAGGGGCAGGCGACTACGAGCAGTACTTC.

This clonotype was observed at least ten times. The chain carries TRBV4-1 and TRBJ2-1, with D perhaps matching TRBD1 (5 bases). This CDR3 has 13 residues. Trimming left V 1 base short and J 6 bases short, with 7 bases between. The V gene's germline CDR1 is MGHRA and CDR2 YSYEKL. For the CDR3, the DNA is TGCGCCAGCAGCCAAGGACAGCGCAATGAGCAGTTCTTC. The encoded protein is CASSQGQRNEQFF.

The V gene is TRBV6-6, the J gene TRBJ1-6; weak D call: TRBD1 (5 bases). This CDR3 contains 16 residues. Germline V lookup: CDR1 MNHNY, CDR2 SVGAGI (reference sequence). V was shortened by 7 bases and J by 8 bases, with 21 bases between the two germline ends. This chain's CDR3 is CASILGTGLGYSPLHF. The CDR3 DNA reads as TGTGCCAGCATTCTAGGTACAGGACTCGGTTATTCACCCCTCCACTTT.